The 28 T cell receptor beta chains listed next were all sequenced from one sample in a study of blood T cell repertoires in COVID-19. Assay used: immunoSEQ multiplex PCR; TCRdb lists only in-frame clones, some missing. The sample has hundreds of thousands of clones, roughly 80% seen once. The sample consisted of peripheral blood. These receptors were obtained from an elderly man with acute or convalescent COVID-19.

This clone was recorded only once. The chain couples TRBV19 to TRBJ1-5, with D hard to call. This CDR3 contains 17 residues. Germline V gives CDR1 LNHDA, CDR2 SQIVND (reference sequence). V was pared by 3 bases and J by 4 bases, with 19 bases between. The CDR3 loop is CASSMASGGRRNQPQHF. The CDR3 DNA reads TGTGCCAGTAGTATGGCCTCTGGCGGAAGGAGGAATCAGCCCCAGCATTTT.

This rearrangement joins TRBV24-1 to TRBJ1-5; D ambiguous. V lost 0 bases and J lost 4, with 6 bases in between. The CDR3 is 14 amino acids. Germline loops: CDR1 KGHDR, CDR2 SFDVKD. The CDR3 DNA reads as TGTGCCACCAGTGATTTGACAGCAAATCAGCCCCAGCATTTT. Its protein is CATSDLTANQPQHF.

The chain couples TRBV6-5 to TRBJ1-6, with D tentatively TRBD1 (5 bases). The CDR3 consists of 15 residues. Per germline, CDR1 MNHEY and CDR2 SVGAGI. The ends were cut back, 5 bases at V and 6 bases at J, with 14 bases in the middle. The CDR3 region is CASSRHVRGNSPLHF. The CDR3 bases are TGTGCCAGCAGTCGTCACGTTAGGGGTAATTCACCCCTCCACTTT.

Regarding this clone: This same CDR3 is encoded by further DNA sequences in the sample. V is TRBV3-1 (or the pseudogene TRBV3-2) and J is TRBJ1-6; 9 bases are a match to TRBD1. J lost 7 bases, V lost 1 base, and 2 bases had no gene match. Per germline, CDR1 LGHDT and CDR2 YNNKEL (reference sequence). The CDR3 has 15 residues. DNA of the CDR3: TGTGCCAGCAGCCAAGGGGACAGGGTAAATTCACCCCTCCACTTT. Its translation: CASSQGDRVNSPLHF.

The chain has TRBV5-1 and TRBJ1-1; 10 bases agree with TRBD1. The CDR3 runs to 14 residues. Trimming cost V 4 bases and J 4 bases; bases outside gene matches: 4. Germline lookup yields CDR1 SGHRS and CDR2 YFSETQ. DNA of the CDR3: TGCGCCAGCAGCCAGGACAGGGGGATCACTGAAGCTTTCTTT. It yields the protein CASSQDRGITEAFF.

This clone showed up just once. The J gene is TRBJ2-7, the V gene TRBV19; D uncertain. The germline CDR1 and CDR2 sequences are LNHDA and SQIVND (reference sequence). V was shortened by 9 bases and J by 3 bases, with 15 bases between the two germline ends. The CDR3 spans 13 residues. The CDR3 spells CASRSYPVYEQYF. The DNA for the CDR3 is TGTGCCAGCCGGAGTTACCCAGTCTACGAGCAGTACTTC. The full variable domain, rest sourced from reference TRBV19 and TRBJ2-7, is DGGITQSPKYLFRKEGQNVTLSCEQNLNHDAMYWYRQDPGQGLRLIYYSQIVNDFQKGDIAEGYSVSREKKESFPLTVTSAQKNPTAFYLCASRSYPVYEQYFGPGTRLTVT.

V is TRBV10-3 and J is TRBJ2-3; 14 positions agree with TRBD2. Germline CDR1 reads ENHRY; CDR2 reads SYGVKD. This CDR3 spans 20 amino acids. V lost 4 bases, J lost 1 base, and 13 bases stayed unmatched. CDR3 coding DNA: TGTGCCATCAGTGGGTCTCTAACCGGGACTAGCGGGAGAGGCACAGATACGCAGTATTTT. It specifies CAISGSLTGTSGRGTDTQYF.

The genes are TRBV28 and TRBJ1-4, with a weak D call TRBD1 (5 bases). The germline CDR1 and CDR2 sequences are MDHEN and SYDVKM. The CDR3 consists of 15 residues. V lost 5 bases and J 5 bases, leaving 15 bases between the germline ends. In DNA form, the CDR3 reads TGTGCCAGCAGTCCCGGGGGGGGTGAAAATGAAAAACTGTTTTTT. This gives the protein CASSPGGGENEKLFF.

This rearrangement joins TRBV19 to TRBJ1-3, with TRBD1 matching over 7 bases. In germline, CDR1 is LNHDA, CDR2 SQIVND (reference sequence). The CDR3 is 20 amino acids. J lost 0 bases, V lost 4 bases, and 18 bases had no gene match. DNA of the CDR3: TGTGCCAGTAGTAAGGGACCGGGACAGTTCCTAAGGAGCTCTGGAAACACCATATATTTT. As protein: CASSKGPGQFLRSSGNTIYF.

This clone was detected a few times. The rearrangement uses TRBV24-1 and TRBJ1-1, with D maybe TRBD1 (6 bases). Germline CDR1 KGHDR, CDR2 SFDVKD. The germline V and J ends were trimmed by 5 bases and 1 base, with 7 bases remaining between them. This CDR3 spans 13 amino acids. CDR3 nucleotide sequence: TGTGCCACCAGTGGAGGGGGGAACACTGAAGCTTTCTTT. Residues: CATSGGGNTEAFF.

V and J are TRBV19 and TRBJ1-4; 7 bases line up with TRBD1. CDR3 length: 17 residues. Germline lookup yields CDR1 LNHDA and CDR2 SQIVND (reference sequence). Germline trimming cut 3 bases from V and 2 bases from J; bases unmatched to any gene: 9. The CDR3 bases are TGTGCCAGTAGTATCAATACCCCGGGACAGACTAATGAAAAACTGTTTTTT. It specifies CASSINTPGQTNEKLFF.

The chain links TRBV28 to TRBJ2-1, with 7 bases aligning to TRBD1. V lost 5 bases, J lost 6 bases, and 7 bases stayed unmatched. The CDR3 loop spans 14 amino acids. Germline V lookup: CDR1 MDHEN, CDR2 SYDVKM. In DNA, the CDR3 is TGTGCCAGCAGTGCACGGACAGGTGGCAATGAGCAGTTCTTC. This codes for CASSARTGGNEQFF.

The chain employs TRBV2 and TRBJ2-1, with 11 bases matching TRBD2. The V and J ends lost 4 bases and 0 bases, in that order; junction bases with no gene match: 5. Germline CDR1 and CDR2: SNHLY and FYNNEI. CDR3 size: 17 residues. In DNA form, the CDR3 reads TGTGCCAGCAGTGCCTTAGCGGGAGGGCTCTCCTACAATGAGCAGTTCTTC. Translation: CASSALAGGLSYNEQFF.

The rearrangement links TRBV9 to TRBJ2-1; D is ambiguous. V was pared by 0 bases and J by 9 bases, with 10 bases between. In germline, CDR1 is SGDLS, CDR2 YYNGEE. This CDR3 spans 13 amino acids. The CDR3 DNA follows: TGTGCCAGCAGCGTAGGCTTCGAGGCTGAGCAGTTCTTC. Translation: CASSVGFEAEQFF.

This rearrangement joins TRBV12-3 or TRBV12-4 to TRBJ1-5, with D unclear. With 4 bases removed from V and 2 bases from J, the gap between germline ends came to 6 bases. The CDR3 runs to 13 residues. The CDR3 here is CASSSGGNQPQHF. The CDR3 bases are TGTGCCAGCAGTTCGGGTGGCAATCAGCCCCAGCATTTT.

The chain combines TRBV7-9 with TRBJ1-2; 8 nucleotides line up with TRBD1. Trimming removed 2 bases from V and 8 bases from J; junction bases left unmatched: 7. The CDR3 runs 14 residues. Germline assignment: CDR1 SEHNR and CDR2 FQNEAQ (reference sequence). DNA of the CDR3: TGTGCCAGCAGCTTATCAGGGGGCATCGGAGGCTACACCTTC. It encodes CASSLSGGIGGYTF.

The CDR3: CSASVPLARGVPNEQFF. The CDR3 nucleotides read TGCAGTGCTAGTGTCCCCTTGGCGCGGGGGGTACCGAATGAGCAGTTCTTC. The chain links TRBV20-1 to TRBJ2-1, with TRBD2 matching 8 bases. Germline V gives CDR1 DFQATT, CDR2 SNEGSKA (reference sequence). The CDR3 length is 17 residues. After removal of 3 bases from V and 7 bases from J, the junction contained 17 bases not matched to a gene.

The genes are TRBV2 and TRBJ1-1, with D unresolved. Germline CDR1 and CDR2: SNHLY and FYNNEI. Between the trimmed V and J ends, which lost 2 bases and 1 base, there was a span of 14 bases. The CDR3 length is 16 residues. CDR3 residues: CASSERRERANTEAFF. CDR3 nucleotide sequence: TGTGCCAGCAGTGAAAGGAGGGAGCGGGCGAACACTGAAGCTTTCTTT. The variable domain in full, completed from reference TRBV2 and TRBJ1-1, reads EPEVTQTPSHQVTQMGQEVILRCVPISNHLYFYWYRQILGQKVEFLVSFYNNEISEKSEIFDDQFSVERPDGSNFTLKIRSTKLEDSAMYFCASSERRERANTEAFFGQGTRLTVV.

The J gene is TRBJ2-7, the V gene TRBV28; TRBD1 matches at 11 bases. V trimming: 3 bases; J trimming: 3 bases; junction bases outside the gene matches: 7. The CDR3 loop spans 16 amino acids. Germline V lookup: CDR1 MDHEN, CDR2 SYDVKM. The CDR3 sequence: CASSFRPGQGGYEQYF. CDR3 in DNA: TGTGCCAGCAGTTTTCGACCGGGACAGGGGGGCTACGAGCAGTACTTC.

The CDR3 protein is CASSARPGSEPGELFF. CDR3 sequence (DNA): TGTGCCAGCAGCGCCCGGCCCGGGTCGGAGCCCGGGGAGCTGTTTTTT. The chain links TRBV7-3 to TRBJ2-2, with D unclear. The ends were cut back, 5 bases at V and 6 bases at J, with 19 bases in the middle. Germline CDR1 and CDR2: SGHTA and FQGTGA. CDR3 length equals 16 residues.

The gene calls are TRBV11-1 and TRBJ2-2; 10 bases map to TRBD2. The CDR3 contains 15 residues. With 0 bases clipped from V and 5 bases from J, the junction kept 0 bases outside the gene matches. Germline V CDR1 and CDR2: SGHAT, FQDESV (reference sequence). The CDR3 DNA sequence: TGTGCCAGCAGCTTAGCAGCGGGAGGGACCGGGGAGCTGTTTTTT. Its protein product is CASSLAAGGTGELFF.

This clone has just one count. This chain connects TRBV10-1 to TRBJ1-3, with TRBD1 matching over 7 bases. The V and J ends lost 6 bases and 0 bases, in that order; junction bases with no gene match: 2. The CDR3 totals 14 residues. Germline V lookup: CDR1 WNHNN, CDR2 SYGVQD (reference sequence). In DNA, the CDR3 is TGCGCCAGCAGCTGGGACAGCTCTGGAAACACCATATATTTT. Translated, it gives CASSWDSSGNTIYF.

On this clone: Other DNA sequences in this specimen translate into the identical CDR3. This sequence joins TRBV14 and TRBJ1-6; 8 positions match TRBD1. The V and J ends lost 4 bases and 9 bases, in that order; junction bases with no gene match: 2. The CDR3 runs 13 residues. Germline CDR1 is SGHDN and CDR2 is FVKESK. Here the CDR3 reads CASSLTGGSPLHF. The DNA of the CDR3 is TGTGCCAGCAGCCTTACAGGGGGTTCACCCCTCCACTTT.

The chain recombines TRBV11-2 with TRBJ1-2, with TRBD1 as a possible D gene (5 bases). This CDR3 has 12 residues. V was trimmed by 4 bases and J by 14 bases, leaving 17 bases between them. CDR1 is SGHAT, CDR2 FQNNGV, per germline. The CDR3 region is CASSSLRVWPTF. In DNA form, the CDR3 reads TGTGCCAGCAGCTCCCTCAGGGTATGGCCTACCTTC. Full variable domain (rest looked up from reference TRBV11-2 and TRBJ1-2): EAGVAQSPRYKIIEKRQSVAFWCNPISGHATLYWYQQILGQGPKLLIQFQNNGVVDDSQLPKDRFSAERLKGVDSTLKIQPAKLEDSAVYLCASSSLRVWPTFGSGTRLTVV.

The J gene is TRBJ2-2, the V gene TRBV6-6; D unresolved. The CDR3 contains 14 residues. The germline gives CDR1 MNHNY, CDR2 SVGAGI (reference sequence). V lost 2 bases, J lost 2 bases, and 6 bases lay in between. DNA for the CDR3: TGTGCCAGCAGTTACGGGCGAAACACCGGGGAGCTGTTTTTT. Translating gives CASSYGRNTGELFF.

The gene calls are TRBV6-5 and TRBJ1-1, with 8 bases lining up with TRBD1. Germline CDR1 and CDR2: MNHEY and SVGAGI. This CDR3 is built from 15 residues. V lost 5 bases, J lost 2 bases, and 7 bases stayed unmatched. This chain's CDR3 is CASSHPGTGNTEAFF. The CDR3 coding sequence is TGTGCCAGCAGTCACCCCGGGACAGGAAACACTGAAGCTTTCTTT.

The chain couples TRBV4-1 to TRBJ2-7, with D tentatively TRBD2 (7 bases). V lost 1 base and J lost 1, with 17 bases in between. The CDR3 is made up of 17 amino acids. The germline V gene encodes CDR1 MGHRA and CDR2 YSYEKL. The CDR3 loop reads CASSQGEVGGASYEQYF. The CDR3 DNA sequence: TGCGCCAGCAGCCAAGGTGAGGTAGGGGGGGCTTCCTACGAGCAGTACTTC.

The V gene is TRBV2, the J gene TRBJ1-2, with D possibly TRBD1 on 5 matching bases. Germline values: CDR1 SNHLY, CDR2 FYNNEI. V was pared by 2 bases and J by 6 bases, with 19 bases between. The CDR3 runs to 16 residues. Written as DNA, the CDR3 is TGTGCCAGCAGTGAACGCCCTAGGAGGGGAACCCATGGCTACACCTTC. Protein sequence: CASSERPRRGTHGYTF.